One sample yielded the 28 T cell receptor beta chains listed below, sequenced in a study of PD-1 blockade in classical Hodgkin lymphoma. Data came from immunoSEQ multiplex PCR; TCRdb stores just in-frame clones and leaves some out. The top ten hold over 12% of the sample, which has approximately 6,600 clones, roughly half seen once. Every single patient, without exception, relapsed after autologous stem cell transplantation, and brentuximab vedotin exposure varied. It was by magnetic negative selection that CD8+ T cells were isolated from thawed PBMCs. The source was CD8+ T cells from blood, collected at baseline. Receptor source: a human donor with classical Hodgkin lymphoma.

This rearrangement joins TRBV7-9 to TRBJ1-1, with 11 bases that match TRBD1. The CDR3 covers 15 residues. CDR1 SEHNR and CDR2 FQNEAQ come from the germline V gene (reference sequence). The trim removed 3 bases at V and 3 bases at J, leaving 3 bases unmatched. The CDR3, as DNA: TGTGCCAGCAGCTTGGGGACAGGGGGGGACACTGAAGCTTTCTTT. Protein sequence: CASSLGTGGDTEAFF.

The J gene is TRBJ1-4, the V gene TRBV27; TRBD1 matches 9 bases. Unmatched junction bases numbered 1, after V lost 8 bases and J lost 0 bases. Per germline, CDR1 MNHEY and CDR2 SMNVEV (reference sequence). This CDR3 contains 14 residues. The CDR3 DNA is TGTGCCAGCGGACAGGGGACAACTAATGAAAAACTGTTTTTT. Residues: CASGQGTTNEKLFF.

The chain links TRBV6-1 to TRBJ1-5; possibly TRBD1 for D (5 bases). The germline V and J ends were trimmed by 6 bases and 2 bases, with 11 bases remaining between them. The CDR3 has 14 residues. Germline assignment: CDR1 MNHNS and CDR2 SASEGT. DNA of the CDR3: TGTGCCAGCAGCTCAGGGTTTGGCAATCAGCCCCAGCATTTT. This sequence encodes CASSSGFGNQPQHF.

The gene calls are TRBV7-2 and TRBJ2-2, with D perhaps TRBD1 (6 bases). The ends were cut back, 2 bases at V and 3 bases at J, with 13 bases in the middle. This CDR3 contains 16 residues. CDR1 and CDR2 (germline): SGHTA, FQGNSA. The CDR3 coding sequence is TGTGCCAGCAGCTTAACCCGACAGGTCTACACCGGGGAGCTGTTTTTT. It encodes CASSLTRQVYTGELFF. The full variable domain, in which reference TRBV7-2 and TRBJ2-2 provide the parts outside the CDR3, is GAGVSQSPSNKVTEKGKDVELRCDPISGHTALYWYRQSLGQGLEFLIYFQGNSAPDKSGLPSDRFSAERTGGSVSTLTIQRTQQEDSAVYLCASSLTRQVYTGELFFGEGSRLTVL.

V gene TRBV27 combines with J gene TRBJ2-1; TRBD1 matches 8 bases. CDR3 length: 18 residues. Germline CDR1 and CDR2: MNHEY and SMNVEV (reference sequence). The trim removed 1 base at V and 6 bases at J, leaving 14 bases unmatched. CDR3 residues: CASSLFLVRQGAGNEQFF. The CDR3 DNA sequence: TGTGCCAGCAGTTTATTCTTAGTGCGTCAGGGGGCGGGCAATGAGCAGTTCTTC.

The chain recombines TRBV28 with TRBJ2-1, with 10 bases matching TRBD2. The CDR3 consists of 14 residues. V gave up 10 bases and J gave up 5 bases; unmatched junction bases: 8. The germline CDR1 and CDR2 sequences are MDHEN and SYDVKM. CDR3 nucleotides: TGTGCCACCACCCGACTAGCGGGTGACAATGAGCAGTTCTTC. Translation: CATTRLAGDNEQFF.

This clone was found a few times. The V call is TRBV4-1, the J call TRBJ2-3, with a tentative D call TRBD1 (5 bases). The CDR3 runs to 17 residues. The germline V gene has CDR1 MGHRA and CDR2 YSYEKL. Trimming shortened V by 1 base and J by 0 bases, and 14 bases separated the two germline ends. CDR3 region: CASSQVSGRASTDTQYF. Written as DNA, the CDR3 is TGCGCCAGCAGCCAAGTTTCCGGCAGGGCAAGCACAGATACGCAGTATTTT.

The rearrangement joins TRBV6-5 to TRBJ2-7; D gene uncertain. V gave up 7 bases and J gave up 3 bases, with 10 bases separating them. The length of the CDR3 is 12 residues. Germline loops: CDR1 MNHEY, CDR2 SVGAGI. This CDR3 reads CASTHPGYEQYF. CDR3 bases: TGTGCCAGCACGCATCCCGGCTACGAGCAGTACTTC.

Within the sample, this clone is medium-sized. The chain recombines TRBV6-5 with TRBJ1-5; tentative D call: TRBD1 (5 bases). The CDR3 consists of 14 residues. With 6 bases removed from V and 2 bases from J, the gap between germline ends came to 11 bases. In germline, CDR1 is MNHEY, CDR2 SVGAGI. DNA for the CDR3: TGTGCCAGCAGCTCAGGGTTTGGCAATCAGCCCCAGCATTTT. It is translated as CASSSGFGNQPQHF.

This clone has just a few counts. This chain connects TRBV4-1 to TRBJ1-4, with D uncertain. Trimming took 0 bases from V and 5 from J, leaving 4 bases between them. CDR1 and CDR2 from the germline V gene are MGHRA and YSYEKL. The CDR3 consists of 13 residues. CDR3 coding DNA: TGCGCCAGCAGCCAAGATTGGAATGAAAAACTGTTTTTT. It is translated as CASSQDWNEKLFF.

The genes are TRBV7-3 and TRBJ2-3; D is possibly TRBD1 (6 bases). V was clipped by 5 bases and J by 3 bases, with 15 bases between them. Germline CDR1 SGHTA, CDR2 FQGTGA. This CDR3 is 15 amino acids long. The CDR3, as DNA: TGTGCCAGCAGCGCAACAGGGATCAGGACAGATACGCAGTATTTT. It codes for CASSATGIRTDTQYF. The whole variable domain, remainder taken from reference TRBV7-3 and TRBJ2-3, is GAGVSQTPSNKVTEKGKYVELRCDPISGHTALYWYRQSLGQGPEFLIYFQGTGAADDSGLPNDRFFAVRPEGSVSTLKIQRTERGDSAVYLCASSATGIRTDTQYFGPGTRLTVL.

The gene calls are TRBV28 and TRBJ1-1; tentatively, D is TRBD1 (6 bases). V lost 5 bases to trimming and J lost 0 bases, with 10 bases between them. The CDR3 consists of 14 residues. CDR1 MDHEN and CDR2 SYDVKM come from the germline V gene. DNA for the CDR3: TGTGCCAGCAGTATCGGACAGATGAACACTGAAGCTTTCTTT. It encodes CASSIGQMNTEAFF.

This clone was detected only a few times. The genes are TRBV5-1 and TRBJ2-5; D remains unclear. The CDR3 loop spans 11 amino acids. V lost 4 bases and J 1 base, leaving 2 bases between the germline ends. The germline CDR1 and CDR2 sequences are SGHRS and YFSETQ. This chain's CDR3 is CASSSQETQYF. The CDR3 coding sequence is TGCGCCAGCAGCAGCCAAGAGACCCAGTACTTC.

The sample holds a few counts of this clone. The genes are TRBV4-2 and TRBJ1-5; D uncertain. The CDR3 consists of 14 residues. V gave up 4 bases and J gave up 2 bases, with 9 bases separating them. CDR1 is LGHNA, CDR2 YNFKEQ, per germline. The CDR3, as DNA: TGTGCCAGCAGCCCGGGCGGGGGCAATCAGCCCCAGCATTTT. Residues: CASSPGGGNQPQHF.

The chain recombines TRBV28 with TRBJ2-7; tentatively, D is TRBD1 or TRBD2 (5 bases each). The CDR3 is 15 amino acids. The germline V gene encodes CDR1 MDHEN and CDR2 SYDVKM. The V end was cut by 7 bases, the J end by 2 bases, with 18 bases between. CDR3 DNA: TGTGCCAGCACCCGGGCTGGGGACCCCGCCTACGAGCAGTACTTC. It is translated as CASTRAGDPAYEQYF.

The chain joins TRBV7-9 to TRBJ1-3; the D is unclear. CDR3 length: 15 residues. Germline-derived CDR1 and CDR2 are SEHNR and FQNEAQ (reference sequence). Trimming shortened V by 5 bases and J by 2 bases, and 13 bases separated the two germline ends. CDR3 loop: CASSRGPAAGNTIYF. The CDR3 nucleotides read TGTGCCAGCAGCCGCGGGCCGGCCGCTGGAAACACCATATATTTT.

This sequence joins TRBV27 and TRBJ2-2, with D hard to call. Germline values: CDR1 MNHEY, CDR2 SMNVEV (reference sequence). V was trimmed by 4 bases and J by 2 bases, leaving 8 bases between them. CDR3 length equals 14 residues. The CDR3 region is CASSYETNTGELFF. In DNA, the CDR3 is TGTGCCAGCAGTTACGAAACCAACACCGGGGAGCTGTTTTTT.

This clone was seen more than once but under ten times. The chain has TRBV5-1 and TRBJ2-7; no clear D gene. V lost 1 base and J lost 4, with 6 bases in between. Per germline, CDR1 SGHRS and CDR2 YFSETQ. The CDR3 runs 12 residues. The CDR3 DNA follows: TGCGCCAGCAGCTTGTACGATTACGAGCAGTACTTC. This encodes CASSLYDYEQYF.

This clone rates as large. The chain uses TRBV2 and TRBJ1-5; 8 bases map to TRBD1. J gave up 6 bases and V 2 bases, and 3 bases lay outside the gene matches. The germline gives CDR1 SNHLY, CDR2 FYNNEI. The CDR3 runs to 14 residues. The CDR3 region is CASSEITGGQPQHF. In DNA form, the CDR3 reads TGTGCCAGCAGTGAAATCACAGGGGGTCAGCCCCAGCATTTT.

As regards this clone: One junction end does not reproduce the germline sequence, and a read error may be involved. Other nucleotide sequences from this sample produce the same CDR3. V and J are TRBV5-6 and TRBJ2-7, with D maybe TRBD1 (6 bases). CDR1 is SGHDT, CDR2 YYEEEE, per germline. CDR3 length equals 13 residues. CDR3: CASSFGQTYEQYF. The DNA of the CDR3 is TGTGCTAGCAGCTTCGGACAGACCTACGAGCAGTACTTC.

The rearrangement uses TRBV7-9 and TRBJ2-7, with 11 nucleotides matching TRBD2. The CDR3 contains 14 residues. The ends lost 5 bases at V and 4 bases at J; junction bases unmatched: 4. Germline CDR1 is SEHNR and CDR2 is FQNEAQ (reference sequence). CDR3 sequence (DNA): TGTGCCAGCAGCGGGTCTAGCGGGAGGTACGAGCAGTACTTC. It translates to CASSGSSGRYEQYF.

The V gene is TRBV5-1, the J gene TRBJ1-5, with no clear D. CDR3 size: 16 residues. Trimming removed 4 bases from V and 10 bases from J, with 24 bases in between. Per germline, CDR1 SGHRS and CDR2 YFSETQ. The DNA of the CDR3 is TGCGCCAGCAGCCCGTTAAGGGTACATCAGCGGTGCCCCCAGCATTTT. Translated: CASSPLRVHQRCPQHF.

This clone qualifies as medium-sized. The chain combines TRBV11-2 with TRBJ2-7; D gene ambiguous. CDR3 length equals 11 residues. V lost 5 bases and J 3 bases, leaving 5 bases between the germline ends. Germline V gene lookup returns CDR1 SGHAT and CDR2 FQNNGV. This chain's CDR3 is CASSPLYEQYF. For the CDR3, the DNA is TGTGCCAGCAGCCCGCTCTACGAGCAGTACTTC.

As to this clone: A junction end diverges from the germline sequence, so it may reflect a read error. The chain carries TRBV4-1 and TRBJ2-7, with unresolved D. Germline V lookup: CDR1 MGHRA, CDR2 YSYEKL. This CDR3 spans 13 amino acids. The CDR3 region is CASSQDFEYEQYF. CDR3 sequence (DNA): TGTGCCAGCAGCCAAGATTTTGAGTACGAGCAGTACTTC.

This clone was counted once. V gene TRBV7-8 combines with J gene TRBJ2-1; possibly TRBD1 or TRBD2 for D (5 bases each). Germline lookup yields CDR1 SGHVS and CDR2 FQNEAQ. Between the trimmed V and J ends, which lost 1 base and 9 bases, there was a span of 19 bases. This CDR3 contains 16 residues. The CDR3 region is CASSLGAGTPRSEQFF. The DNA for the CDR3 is TGTGCCAGCAGCTTAGGGGCCGGGACGCCCCGGAGTGAGCAGTTCTTC.

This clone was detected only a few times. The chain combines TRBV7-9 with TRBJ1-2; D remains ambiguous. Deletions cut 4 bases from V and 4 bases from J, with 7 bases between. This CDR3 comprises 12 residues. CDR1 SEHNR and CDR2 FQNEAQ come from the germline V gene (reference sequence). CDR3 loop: CASSSPLYGYTF. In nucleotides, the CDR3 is TGTGCCAGCAGCTCTCCACTCTATGGCTACACCTTC.

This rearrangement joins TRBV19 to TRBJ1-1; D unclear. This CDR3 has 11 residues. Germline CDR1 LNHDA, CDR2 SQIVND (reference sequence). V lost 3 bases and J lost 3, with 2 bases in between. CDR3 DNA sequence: TGTGCCAGTAGTATTTACACTGAAGCTTTCTTT. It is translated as CASSIYTEAFF.

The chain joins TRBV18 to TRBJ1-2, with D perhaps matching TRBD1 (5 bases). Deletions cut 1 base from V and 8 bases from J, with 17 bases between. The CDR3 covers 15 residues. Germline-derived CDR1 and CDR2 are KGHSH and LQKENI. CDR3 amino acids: CASSPLGEERSGYTF. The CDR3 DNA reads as TGTGCCAGCTCACCACTAGGGGAAGAACGTTCCGGCTACACCTTC.